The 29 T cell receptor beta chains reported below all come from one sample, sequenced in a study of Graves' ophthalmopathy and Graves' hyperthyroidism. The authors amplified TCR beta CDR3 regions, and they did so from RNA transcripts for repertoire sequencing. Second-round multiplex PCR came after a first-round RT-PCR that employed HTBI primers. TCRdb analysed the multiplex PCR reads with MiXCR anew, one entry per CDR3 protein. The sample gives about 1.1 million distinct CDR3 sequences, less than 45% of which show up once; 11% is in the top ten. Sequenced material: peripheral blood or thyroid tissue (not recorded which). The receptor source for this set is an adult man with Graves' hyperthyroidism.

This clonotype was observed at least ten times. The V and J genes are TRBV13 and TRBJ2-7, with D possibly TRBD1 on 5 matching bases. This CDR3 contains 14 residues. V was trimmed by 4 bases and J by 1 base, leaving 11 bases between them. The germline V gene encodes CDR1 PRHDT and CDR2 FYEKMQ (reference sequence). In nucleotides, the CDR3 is TGTGCCAGCAGCTCTCACCAGGGTTCCTACGAGCAGTACTTC. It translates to CASSSHQGSYEQYF. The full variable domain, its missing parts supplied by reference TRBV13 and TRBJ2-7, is AAGVIQSPRHLIKEKRETATLKCYPIPRHDTVYWYQQGPGQDPQFLISFYEKMQSDKGSIPDRFSAQQFSDYHSELNMSSLELGDSALYFCASSSHQGSYEQYFGPGTRLTVT.

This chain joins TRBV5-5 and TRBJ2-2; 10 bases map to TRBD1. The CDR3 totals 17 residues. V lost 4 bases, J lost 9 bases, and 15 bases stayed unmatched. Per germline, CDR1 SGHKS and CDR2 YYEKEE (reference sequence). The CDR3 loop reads CASSQDSGQGDPRELFF. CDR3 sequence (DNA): TGTGCCAGCAGCCAAGATAGCGGACAGGGGGATCCCCGGGAGCTGTTTTTT.

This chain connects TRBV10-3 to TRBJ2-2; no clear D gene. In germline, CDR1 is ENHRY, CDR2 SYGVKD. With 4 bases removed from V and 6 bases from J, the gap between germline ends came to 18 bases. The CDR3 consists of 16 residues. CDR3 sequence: CAISGSWGSKAGELFF. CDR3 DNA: TGTGCCATCAGTGGTAGCTGGGGATCGAAGGCCGGGGAGCTGTTTTTT.

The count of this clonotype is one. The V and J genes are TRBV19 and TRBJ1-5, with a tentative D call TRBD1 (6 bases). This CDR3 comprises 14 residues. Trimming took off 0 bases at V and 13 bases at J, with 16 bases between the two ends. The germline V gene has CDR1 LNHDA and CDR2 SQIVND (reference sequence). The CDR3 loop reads CASSIEGRGMRQHF. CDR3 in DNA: TGTGCCAGTAGTATAGAGGGCAGGGGAATGCGGCAGCATTTT.

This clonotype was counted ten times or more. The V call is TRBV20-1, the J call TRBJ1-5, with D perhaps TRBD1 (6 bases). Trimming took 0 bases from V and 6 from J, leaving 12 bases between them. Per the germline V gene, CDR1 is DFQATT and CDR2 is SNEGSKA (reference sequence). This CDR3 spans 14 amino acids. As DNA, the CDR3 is TGCAGTGCTAGAGAGACAGGTTTGGGTCAGCCCCAGCATTTT. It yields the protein CSARETGLGQPQHF.

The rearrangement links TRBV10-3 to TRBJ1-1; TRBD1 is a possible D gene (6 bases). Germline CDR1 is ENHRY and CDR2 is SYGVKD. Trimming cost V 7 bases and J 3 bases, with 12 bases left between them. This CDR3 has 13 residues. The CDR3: CAITYGQHTEAFF. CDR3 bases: TGTGCCATCACCTATGGACAGCACACTGAAGCTTTCTTT.

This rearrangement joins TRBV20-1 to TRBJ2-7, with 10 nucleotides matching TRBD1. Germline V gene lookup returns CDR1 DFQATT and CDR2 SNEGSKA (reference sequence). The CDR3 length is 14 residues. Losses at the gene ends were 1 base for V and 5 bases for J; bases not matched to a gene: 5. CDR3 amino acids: CSARGGQGRDEQYF. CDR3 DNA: TGCAGTGCTAGAGGGGGACAGGGGAGGGACGAGCAGTACTTC.

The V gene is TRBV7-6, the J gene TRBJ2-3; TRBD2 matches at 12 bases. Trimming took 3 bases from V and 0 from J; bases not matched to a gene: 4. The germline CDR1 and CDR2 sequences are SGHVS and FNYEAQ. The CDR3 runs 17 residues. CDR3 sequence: CASSFPTSGSSTDTQYF. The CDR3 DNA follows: TGTGCCAGCAGCTTCCCGACTAGCGGGAGTAGCACAGATACGCAGTATTTT.

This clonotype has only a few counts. CDR3 in amino acids: CASRPGYYEQYF. The CDR3 nucleotides read TGTGCCAGCAGACCCGGATACTACGAGCAGTACTTC. The J gene is TRBJ2-7, the V gene TRBV6-2 or TRBV6-3; D is ambiguous. The germline CDR1 and CDR2 sequences are MNHEY and SVGEGT. The CDR3 is 12 residues long. With 6 bases removed from V and 3 bases from J, the gap between germline ends came to 9 bases.

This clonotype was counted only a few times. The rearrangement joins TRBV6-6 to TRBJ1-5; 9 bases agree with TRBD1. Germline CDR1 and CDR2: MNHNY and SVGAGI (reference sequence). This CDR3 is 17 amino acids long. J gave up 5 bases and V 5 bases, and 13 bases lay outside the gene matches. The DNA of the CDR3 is TGTGCCAGCAGTCTCCGGGACAGGGTCCTTTTCTATCAGCCCCAGCATTTT. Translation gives CASSLRDRVLFYQPQHF.

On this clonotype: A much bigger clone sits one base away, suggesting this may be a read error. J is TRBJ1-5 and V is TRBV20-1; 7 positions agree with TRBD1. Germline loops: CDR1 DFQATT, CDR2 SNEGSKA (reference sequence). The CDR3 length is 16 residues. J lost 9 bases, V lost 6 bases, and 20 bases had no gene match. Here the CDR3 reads CSATDRVQFVDRPQHF. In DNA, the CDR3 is TGCAGTGCAACAGACAGGGTTCAATTTGTGGATCGGCCCCAGCATTTT.

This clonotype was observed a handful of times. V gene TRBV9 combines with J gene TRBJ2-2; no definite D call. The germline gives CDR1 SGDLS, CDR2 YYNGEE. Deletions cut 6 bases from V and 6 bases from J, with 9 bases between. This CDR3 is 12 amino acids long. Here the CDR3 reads CASNLFAGELFF. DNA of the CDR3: TGTGCCAGCAACCTCTTCGCCGGGGAGCTGTTTTTT.

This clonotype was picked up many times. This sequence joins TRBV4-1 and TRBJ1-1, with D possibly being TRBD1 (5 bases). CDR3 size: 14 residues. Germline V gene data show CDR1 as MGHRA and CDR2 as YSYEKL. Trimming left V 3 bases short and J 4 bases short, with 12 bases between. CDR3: CASSQAGRATEAFF. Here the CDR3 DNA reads TGCGCCAGCAGCCAGGCAGGGCGGGCCACTGAAGCTTTCTTT.

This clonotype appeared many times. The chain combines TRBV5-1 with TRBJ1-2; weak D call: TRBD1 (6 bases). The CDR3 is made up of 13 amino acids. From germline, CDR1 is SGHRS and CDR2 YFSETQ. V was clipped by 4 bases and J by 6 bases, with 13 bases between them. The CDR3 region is CASSAQGGHGYTF. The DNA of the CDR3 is TGCGCCAGCAGCGCACAGGGAGGTCATGGCTACACCTTC.

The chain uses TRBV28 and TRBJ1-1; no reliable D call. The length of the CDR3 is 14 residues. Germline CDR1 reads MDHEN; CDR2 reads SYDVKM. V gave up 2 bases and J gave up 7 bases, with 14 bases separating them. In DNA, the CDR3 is TGTGCCAGCAGTTTAGTCTTTTCATCCAGTGAAGCTTTCTTT. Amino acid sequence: CASSLVFSSSEAFF. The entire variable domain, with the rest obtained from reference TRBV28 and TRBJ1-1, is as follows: DVKVTQSSRYLVKRTGEKVFLECVQDMDHENMFWYRQDPGLGLRLIYFSYDVKMKEKGDIPEGYSVSREKKERFSLILESASTNQTSMYLCASSLVFSSSEAFFGQGTRLTVV.

The CDR3 loop reads CATSSRGADNEKLFF. The CDR3 DNA reads TGTGCCACCAGCAGCCGGGGGGCGGATAATGAAAAACTGTTTTTT. The rearrangement links TRBV15 to TRBJ1-4; possible D gene TRBD1, 6 bases. In germline, CDR1 is LNHNV, CDR2 YYDKDF (reference sequence). This CDR3 contains 15 residues. V was shortened by 3 bases and J by 4 bases, with 12 bases between the two germline ends.

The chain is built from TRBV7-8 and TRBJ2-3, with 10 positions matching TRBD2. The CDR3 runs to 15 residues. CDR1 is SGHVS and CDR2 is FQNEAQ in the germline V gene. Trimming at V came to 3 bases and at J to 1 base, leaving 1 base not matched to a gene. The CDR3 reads CASSLTSGRTDTQYF. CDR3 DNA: TGTGCCAGCAGCTTGACTAGCGGGCGCACAGATACGCAGTATTTT. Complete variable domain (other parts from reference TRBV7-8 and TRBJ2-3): GAGVSQSPRYKVAKRGQDVALRCDPISGHVSLFWYQQALGQGPEFLTYFQNEAQLDKSGLPSDRFFAERPEGSVSTLKIQRTQQEDSAVYLCASSLTSGRTDTQYFGPGTRLTVL.

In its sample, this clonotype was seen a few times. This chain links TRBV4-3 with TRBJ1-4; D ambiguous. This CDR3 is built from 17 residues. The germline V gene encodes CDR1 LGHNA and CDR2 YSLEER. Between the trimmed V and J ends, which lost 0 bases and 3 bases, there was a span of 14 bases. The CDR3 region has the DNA TGCGCCAGCAGCCAAGAGCCCGTCCTGACGGCTAATGAAAAACTGTTTTTT. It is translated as CASSQEPVLTANEKLFF.

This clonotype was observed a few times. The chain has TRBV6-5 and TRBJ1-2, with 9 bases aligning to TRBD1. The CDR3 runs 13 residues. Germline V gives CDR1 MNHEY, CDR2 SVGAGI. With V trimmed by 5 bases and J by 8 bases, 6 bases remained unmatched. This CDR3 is CASSTWTGEGYTF. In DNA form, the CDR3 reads TGTGCCAGCAGTACTTGGACAGGGGAAGGCTACACCTTC.

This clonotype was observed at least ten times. CDR3 coding DNA: TGCAGTGCTGACGGATTCAACACTGAAGCTTTCTTT. This sequence encodes CSADGFNTEAFF. This chain links TRBV20-1 with TRBJ1-1; D gene uncertain. CDR1 and CDR2 (germline): DFQATT, SNEGSKA (reference sequence). Deletions cut 5 bases from V and 2 bases from J, with 9 bases between. CDR3 length equals 12 residues.

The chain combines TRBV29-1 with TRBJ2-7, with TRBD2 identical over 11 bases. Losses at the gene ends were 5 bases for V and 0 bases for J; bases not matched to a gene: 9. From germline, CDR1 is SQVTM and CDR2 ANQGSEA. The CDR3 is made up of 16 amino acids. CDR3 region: CSVLVAGGGGSYEQYF. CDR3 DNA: TGCAGCGTTTTAGTAGCGGGAGGGGGCGGCTCCTACGAGCAGTACTTC.

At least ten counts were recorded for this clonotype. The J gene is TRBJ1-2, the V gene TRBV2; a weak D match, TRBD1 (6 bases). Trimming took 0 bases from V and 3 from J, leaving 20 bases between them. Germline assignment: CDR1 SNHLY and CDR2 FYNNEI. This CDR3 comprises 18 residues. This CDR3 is CASSEAVPGQPGDYGYTF. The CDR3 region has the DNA TGTGCCAGCAGTGAAGCGGTCCCGGGACAACCAGGGGACTATGGCTACACCTTC.

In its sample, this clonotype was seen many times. CDR3 nucleotide sequence: TGCGCCAGCAGCCACCCAACAGGGGGCGGCTACACCTTC. This sequence encodes CASSHPTGGGYTF. The chain has TRBV4-3 and TRBJ1-2, with TRBD1 matching 9 bases. The CDR3 runs to 13 residues. The ends lost 3 bases at V and 8 bases at J; junction bases unmatched: 4. CDR1 is LGHNA, CDR2 YSLEER, per germline.

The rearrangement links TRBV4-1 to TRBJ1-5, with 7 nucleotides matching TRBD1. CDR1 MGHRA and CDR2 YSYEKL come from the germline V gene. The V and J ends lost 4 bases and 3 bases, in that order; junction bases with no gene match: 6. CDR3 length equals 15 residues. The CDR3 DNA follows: TGCGCCAGCAGCCTGGTACAGGGGTACAATCAGCCCCAGCATTTT. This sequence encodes CASSLVQGYNQPQHF.

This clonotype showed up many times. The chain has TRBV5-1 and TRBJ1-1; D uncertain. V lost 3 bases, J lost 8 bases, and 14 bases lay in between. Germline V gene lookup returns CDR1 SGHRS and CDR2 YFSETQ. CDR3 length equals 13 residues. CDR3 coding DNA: TGCGCCAGCAGCTCGAACGGGGTCCTGGAAGCTTTCTTT. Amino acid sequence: CASSSNGVLEAFF.

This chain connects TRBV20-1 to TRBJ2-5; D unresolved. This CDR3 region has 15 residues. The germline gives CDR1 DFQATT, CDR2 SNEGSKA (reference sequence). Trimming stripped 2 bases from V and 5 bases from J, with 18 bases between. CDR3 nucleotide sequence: TGCAGTGCTAGACCAGGTTGGGGTTCTCGGGAGACCCAGTACTTC. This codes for CSARPGWGSRETQYF.

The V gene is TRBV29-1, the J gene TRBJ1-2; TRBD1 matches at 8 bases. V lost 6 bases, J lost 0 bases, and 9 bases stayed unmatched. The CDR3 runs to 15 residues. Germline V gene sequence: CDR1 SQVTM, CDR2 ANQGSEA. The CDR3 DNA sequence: TGCAGCGTGCTGCGGCAGGGGGCGACTAACTATGGCTACACCTTC. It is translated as CSVLRQGATNYGYTF.

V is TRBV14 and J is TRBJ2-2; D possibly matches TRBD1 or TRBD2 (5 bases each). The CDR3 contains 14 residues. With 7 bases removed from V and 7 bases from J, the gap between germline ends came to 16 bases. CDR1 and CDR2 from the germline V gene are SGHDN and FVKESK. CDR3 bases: TGTGCCAGCAACCACCAGGGAGCCTTCGGGGAGCTGTTTTTT. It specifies CASNHQGAFGELFF.

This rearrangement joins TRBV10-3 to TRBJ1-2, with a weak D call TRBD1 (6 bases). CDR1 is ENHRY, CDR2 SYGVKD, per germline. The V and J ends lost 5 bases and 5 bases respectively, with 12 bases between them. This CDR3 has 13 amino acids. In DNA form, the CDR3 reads TGTGCCATCAGTCGCCCAACAGGGTATGGCTACACCTTC. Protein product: CAISRPTGYGYTF.